This entry lists 32 T cell receptor beta chains sequenced from one sample in a study of regulatory T cells in long-lasting Graves disease. Noted time point: persistent/refractory GD, antithyroid drugs over 5 years with positive TRAb. The TCR library was made from RNA that had been extracted from PBMCs in TRIzol. Building the TCR beta libraries relied on iRepertoire HTBI primers, and CDR3 regions underwent Arm-PCR. Each CDR3 protein is one row after TCRdb ran MiXCR on the multiplex PCR reads. The table lists approximately 290,000 distinct CDR3 sequences, 20% to 25% of them singletons. Material: peripheral blood mononuclear cells (PBMCs), obtained when the disease was refractory, from a patient treated with antithyroid drugs. Every receptor here comes from a female donor with Graves disease.

In regard to this clonotype: Given a much more abundant clone one base away, this may be a read error. This chain connects TRBV30 to TRBJ1-2; possibly TRBD1 for D (5 bases). The germline CDR1 and CDR2 sequences are GTSNPN and SVGIG (reference sequence). This CDR3 has 13 amino acids. DNA for the CDR3: TGTGCCCGGAGTCCAGGGCGACACTATGGCTACACCTTC. Its protein product is CARSPGRHYGYTF.

V and J are TRBV15 and TRBJ1-1, with 9 bases identical to TRBD1. Germline V gives CDR1 LNHNV, CDR2 YYDKDF (reference sequence). The CDR3 is 14 residues long. With 5 bases clipped from V and 10 bases from J, the junction kept 11 bases outside the gene matches. The CDR3 DNA reads TGTGCCACCAGCCCCCTCCCGGGACAGGGCGCAGCTTTCTTT. Amino acids: CATSPLPGQGAAFF.

This clonotype was detected a few times. The chain is built from TRBV7-9 and TRBJ1-4; D remains unclear. Trimming shortened V by 5 bases and J by 8 bases, and 12 bases separated the two germline ends. This CDR3 comprises 13 residues. Germline V gene sequence: CDR1 SEHNR, CDR2 FQNEAQ (reference sequence). CDR3: CASSRDSGEKLFF. The DNA of the CDR3 is TGTGCCAGCAGCAGGGATTCCGGCGAAAAACTGTTTTTT. The full variable domain, in which reference TRBV7-9 and TRBJ1-4 provide the parts outside the CDR3, is DTGVSQNPRHKITKRGQNVTFRCDPISEHNRLYWYRQTLGQGPEFLTYFQNEAQLEKSRLLSDRFSAERPKGSFSTLEIQRTEQGDSAMYLCASSRDSGEKLFFGSGTQLSVL.

This clonotype was seen a few times. The CDR3 here is CASSFSAPAGYEQYF. For the CDR3, the DNA is TGTGCCAGCAGCTTTAGTGCCCCGGCGGGTTACGAGCAGTACTTC. The rearrangement links TRBV7-2 to TRBJ2-7; D may be TRBD2 (5 bases). This CDR3 is 15 amino acids long. Germline CDR1 reads SGHTA; CDR2 reads FQGNSA. The V and J ends lost 3 bases and 4 bases respectively, with 16 bases between them.

The CDR3: CASSQDGGMNIQYF. Here the CDR3 DNA reads TGTGCCAGCAGCCAAGACGGGGGAATGAACATTCAGTACTTC. V gene TRBV14 combines with J gene TRBJ2-4; a possible D gene is TRBD2 (6 bases). V was pared by 0 bases and J by 7 bases, with 10 bases between. Per germline, CDR1 SGHDN and CDR2 FVKESK. CDR3 size: 14 residues. Together with reference TRBV14 and TRBJ2-4, the CDR3 gives the full variable domain: EAGVTQFPSHSVIEKGQTVTLRCDPISGHDNLYWYRRVMGKEIKFLLHFVKESKQDESGMPNNRFLAERTGGTYSTLKVQPAELEDSGVYFCASSQDGGMNIQYFGAGTRLSVL.

This clonotype was counted between two and nine times. The J gene is TRBJ2-1, the V gene TRBV7-9, with 10 bases lining up with TRBD2. CDR1 and CDR2 (germline): SEHNR, FQNEAQ (reference sequence). The CDR3 is 17 residues long. The junction had 14 bases not matched to a gene; V was cut back by 6 bases and J by 6 bases. The CDR3 loop is CASSPMLAGGPSNEQFF. For the CDR3, the DNA is TGTGCCAGCAGTCCAATGTTAGCGGGAGGTCCCTCCAATGAGCAGTTCTTC.

This clonotype was observed a handful of times. V usage is TRBV30 and J usage is TRBJ1-2, with 7 positions matching TRBD1. Germline CDR1 and CDR2: GTSNPN and SVGIG (reference sequence). This CDR3 has 16 residues. V lost 6 bases and J lost 2; bases outside the gene matches: 15. CDR3 sequence reads: CACPTGKGGGNYGYTF. CDR3 bases: TGTGCCTGTCCCACAGGAAAAGGGGGCGGAAACTATGGCTACACCTTC.

Ten or more counts support this clonotype. The V gene is TRBV11-2, the J gene TRBJ2-7; D possibly corresponds to TRBD2 (6 bases). Germline V lookup: CDR1 SGHAT, CDR2 FQNNGV. The CDR3 loop spans 15 amino acids. V was trimmed by 5 bases and J by 4 bases, leaving 18 bases between them. The CDR3 bases are TGTGCCAGCAGCCACCCGCTGGCGGGATTATACGAGCAGTACTTC. Translation gives CASSHPLAGLYEQYF.

V gene TRBV29-1 combines with J gene TRBJ2-6; D is possibly TRBD1 (6 bases). CDR1 is SQVTM and CDR2 is ANQGSEA in the germline V gene. With 4 bases removed from V and 4 bases from J, the gap between germline ends came to 17 bases. There are 16 residues in the CDR3. The CDR3 region is CSVGTGGANGANVLTF. In nucleotides, the CDR3 is TGCAGCGTTGGAACTGGGGGCGCAAACGGGGCCAACGTCCTGACTTTC.

This clonotype was observed a handful of times. This chain links TRBV19 with TRBJ2-5, with 9 bases identical to TRBD1. This CDR3 is 14 amino acids long. The V gene's germline CDR1 is LNHDA and CDR2 SQIVND (reference sequence). V shed 6 bases and J 2 bases; nucleotides not matched to a gene: 4. CDR3 in DNA: TGTGCCAGTAGGGACAGGGGACAACAAGAGACCCAGTACTTC. Amino acid sequence: CASRDRGQQETQYF. The variable domain in full, with the rest retrieved from reference TRBV19 and TRBJ2-5, is DGGITQSPKYLFRKEGQNVTLSCEQNLNHDAMYWYRQDPGQGLRLIYYSQIVNDFQKGDIAEGYSVSREKKESFPLTVTSAQKNPTAFYLCASRDRGQQETQYFGPGTRLLVL.

With regard to this clonotype: Given a much more abundant clone one base away, this may be a read error. The rearrangement links TRBV6-2 or TRBV6-3 to TRBJ1-4, with TRBD1 as a possible D gene (5 bases). Deletions cut 5 bases from V and 8 bases from J, with 18 bases between. Looked up from germline, CDR1 is MNHEY and CDR2 is SVGEGT. The CDR3 is made up of 15 amino acids. CDR3 nucleotides: TGTGCCAGCAGTGATGGACGGGGCGAAGGAGAAAAACTGTTTTTT. This codes for CASSDGRGEGEKLFF.

CDR3 loop: CASSQGLRTDSYEQYF. For the CDR3, the DNA is TGTGCCAGCAGCCAAGGGCTCCGGACAGATTCCTACGAGCAGTACTTC. This chain links TRBV3-1 with TRBJ2-7; a possible D gene is TRBD1 (6 bases). CDR1 and CDR2 (germline): LGHDT, YNNKEL (reference sequence). The CDR3 has 16 residues. V shed 1 base and J shed 1 base, with 14 bases lying between them.

The gene calls are TRBV7-3 and TRBJ2-2, with TRBD2 matching 7 bases. Germline assignment: CDR1 SGHTA and CDR2 FQGTGA. Trimming at V came to 6 bases and at J to 5 bases, leaving 3 bases not matched to a gene. The CDR3 has 13 residues. The CDR3 region is CASRLSGTGELFF. For the CDR3, the DNA is TGTGCCAGCAGACTTAGCGGGACCGGGGAGCTGTTTTTT.

The sample holds many counts of this clonotype. The CDR3 sequence is CASSESVGEAYGYTF. The CDR3 nucleotides are TGTGCCAGCAGTGAAAGTGTTGGGGAGGCCTATGGCTACACCTTC. This sequence joins TRBV2 and TRBJ1-2, with D hard to call. Germline assignment: CDR1 SNHLY and CDR2 FYNNEI. Trimming shortened V by 2 bases and J by 4 bases, and 14 bases separated the two germline ends. The CDR3 runs 15 residues.

This clonotype was seen ten or more times. The chain combines TRBV7-2 with TRBJ2-7; tentative D call: TRBD1 (6 bases). V dropped 1 base and J dropped 0 bases, with 16 bases sitting between them. The CDR3 spans 17 residues. Germline lookup yields CDR1 SGHTA and CDR2 FQGNSA. CDR3 protein: CASSLGGWGQVSYEQYF. The CDR3, as DNA: TGTGCCAGCAGCTTAGGGGGGTGGGGGCAGGTCTCCTACGAGCAGTACTTC.

This clonotype has at least ten counts. This chain uses TRBV28 with TRBJ1-2, with D tentatively TRBD1 (5 bases). This CDR3 has 13 amino acids. V was trimmed by 7 bases and J by 5 bases, leaving 14 bases between them. CDR1 and CDR2 from the germline V gene are MDHEN and SYDVKM. The CDR3: CASKEDTDYGYTF. In DNA, the CDR3 is TGTGCCAGCAAGGAGGACACGGATTATGGCTACACCTTC.

Only a few counts were recorded for this clonotype. This sequence joins TRBV28 and TRBJ2-7; the D call may be TRBD1 or TRBD2 (5 bases each). The CDR3 consists of 14 residues. Trimming stripped 10 bases from V and 3 bases from J, with 19 bases between. Germline loops: CDR1 MDHEN, CDR2 SYDVKM. The CDR3 coding sequence is TGTGCCACCTGGCATGGGGGTACGAACTACGAGCAGTACTTC. This translates into CATWHGGTNYEQYF.

CDR3 coding DNA: TGCAGTGCTAGAGATCCAGGGGAGGGGTTATACGAGCAGTACTTC. It specifies CSARDPGEGLYEQYF. The rearrangement links TRBV20-1 to TRBJ2-7; the D gene is possibly TRBD2 (7 bases). V was cut by 0 bases and J by 4 bases, with 16 bases left in between. The CDR3 covers 15 residues. Germline V gene lookup returns CDR1 DFQATT and CDR2 SNEGSKA (reference sequence).

In this sample, this clonotype turned up a few times. The CDR3 is CAWVTRGGETQYF. CDR3 coding DNA: TGTGCCTGGGTAACAAGGGGCGGAGAGACCCAGTACTTC. The rearrangement links TRBV30 to TRBJ2-5; perhaps TRBD1 as D (5 bases). Germline V gene sequence: CDR1 GTSNPN, CDR2 SVGIG (reference sequence). The CDR3 has 13 residues. Trimming stripped 5 bases from V and 4 bases from J, with 14 bases between.

For the CDR3, the DNA is TGTGCCAGCAGCTATCCAGGGGATTCGGCCAAAAACATTCAGTACTTC. This gives the protein CASSYPGDSAKNIQYF. This chain links TRBV5-6 with TRBJ2-4; TRBD1 might be the D (6 bases). Germline-derived CDR1 and CDR2 are SGHDT and YYEEEE. The CDR3 sequence is 16 residues long. Trimming left V 3 bases short and J 1 base short, with 14 bases between. The whole variable domain, remainder taken from reference TRBV5-6 and TRBJ2-4, is DAGVTQSPTHLIKTRGQQVTLRCSPKSGHDTVSWYQQALGQGPQFIFQYYEEEERQRGNFPDRFSGHQFPNYSSELNVNALLLGDSALYLCASSYPGDSAKNIQYFGAGTRLSVL.

The chain carries TRBV4-3 and TRBJ1-2; D remains ambiguous. The CDR3 has 16 residues. Trimming cost V 1 base and J 4 bases, with 16 bases left between them. From germline, CDR1 is LGHNA and CDR2 YSLEER. CDR3 DNA sequence: TGCGCCAGCAGCCAAGGGCCTTTAGGGCAGCTCTATGGCTACACCTTC. Its protein product is CASSQGPLGQLYGYTF.

The chain uses TRBV20-1 and TRBJ2-5; 14 nucleotides match TRBD2. Unmatched junction bases numbered 14, after V lost 3 bases and J lost 11 bases. The CDR3 totals 16 residues. The germline V gene has CDR1 DFQATT and CDR2 SNEGSKA (reference sequence). The CDR3 here is CSASRGLAGELNEQYF. CDR3 DNA: TGCAGTGCTAGTCGGGGACTAGCGGGAGAACTCAATGAGCAGTACTTC.

This clonotype was seen ten or more times. The V and J genes are TRBV28 and TRBJ1-1; D is uncertain. Per germline, CDR1 MDHEN and CDR2 SYDVKM. Trimming removed 5 bases at V and 1 base at J, with 14 bases between. This CDR3 has 15 residues. The CDR3 region is CASSIRPSRNTEAFF. CDR3 bases: TGTGCCAGCAGTATTAGACCAAGCAGGAACACTGAAGCTTTCTTT.

This clonotype appeared many times. The chain couples TRBV28 to TRBJ2-5; TRBD2 aligns across 15 bases. Trimming cost V 10 bases and J 5 bases; bases outside gene matches: 11. The CDR3 is made up of 16 amino acids. The germline gives CDR1 MDHEN, CDR2 SYDVKM. The CDR3 loop is CAIQGLAGGPRETQYF. The CDR3 region has the DNA TGTGCCATCCAAGGACTAGCGGGAGGGCCGCGGGAGACCCAGTACTTC.

This chain connects TRBV6-5 to TRBJ2-1; D perhaps matches TRBD1 (5 bases). CDR3 length: 14 amino acids. Germline CDR1 MNHEY, CDR2 SVGAGI. Between the trimmed V and J ends, which lost 2 bases and 2 bases, there was a span of 7 bases. CDR3 in DNA: TGTGCCAGCAGTTACGACAGTACCTACAATGAGCAGTTCTTC. As protein: CASSYDSTYNEQFF.

This clonotype was picked up many times. The J gene is TRBJ2-5, the V gene TRBV3-1; the D gene is possibly TRBD1 (6 bases). CDR3 size: 13 residues. V was shortened by 3 bases and J by 1 base, with 6 bases between the two germline ends. The germline V gene has CDR1 LGHDT and CDR2 YNNKEL (reference sequence). CDR3 amino acids: CASSQDSQETQYF. CDR3 bases: TGTGCCAGCAGCCAGGACAGCCAAGAGACCCAGTACTTC.

In this sample, this clonotype turned up a few times. This chain links TRBV7-9 with TRBJ2-5; the D is unclear. The CDR3 consists of 13 residues. Trimming took off 6 bases at V and 4 bases at J, with 12 bases between the two ends. In germline, CDR1 is SEHNR, CDR2 FQNEAQ (reference sequence). The chain's CDR3 is CASSSSSRETQYF. In nucleotides, the CDR3 is TGTGCCAGCAGTTCGTCTAGTCGAGAGACCCAGTACTTC.

The rearrangement links TRBV5-8 to TRBJ1-2; no clear D. CDR3 length equals 20 residues. Germline-derived CDR1 and CDR2 are SGHTS and YDEGEE. Trimming cost V 5 bases and J 2 bases, with 31 bases left between them. CDR3 loop: CASSDGVPKAEGPSNYGYTF. CDR3 DNA: TGTGCCAGCAGTGACGGGGTACCTAAAGCCGAAGGGCCCTCGAACTATGGCTACACCTTC.

This clonotype was counted ten times or more. The chain carries TRBV11-2 and TRBJ1-1; no firm D call. The CDR3 is made up of 9 amino acids. CDR1 SGHAT and CDR2 FQNNGV come from the germline V gene. V lost 3 bases and J lost 11, with 4 bases in between. In nucleotides, the CDR3 is TGTGCCAGCAGCTTTGGCGCTTTCTTT. This codes for CASSFGAFF.

This clonotype has ten or more counts. The V gene is TRBV2, the J gene TRBJ2-1, with D uncertain. The CDR3 covers 14 residues. Trimming pared 3 bases from V and 3 bases from J, leaving 9 bases between. CDR1 is SNHLY, CDR2 FYNNEI, per germline. DNA of the CDR3: TGTGCCAGCAGTGACCCGCTAGTCTACAATGAGCAGTTCTTC. It encodes CASSDPLVYNEQFF.

The V call is TRBV9, the J call TRBJ2-2; D may match TRBD1 or TRBD2 (5 bases each). This CDR3 comprises 16 residues. Between the trimmed V and J ends, which lost 0 bases and 2 bases, there was a span of 11 bases. Germline V lookup: CDR1 SGDLS, CDR2 YYNGEE. The CDR3 DNA is TGTGCCAGCAGCGTAGGGGGCAGACTAAACACCGGGGAGCTGTTTTTT. Its protein is CASSVGGRLNTGELFF.

The sample holds many counts of this clonotype. The chain links TRBV12-3 or TRBV12-4 to TRBJ1-4, with TRBD1 matching over 8 bases. V lost 1 base to trimming and J lost 5 bases; unmatched junction nucleotides: 0. CDR3 length: 14 residues. The CDR3 is CASSLGTGNEKLFF. The CDR3 region has the DNA TGTGCCAGCAGTTTAGGGACAGGGAATGAAAAACTGTTTTTT.